This note documents a single TCR beta chain sequence. This CDR3 spans 13 amino acids. Germline values: CDR1 SGHRS, CDR2 YFSETQ. V was clipped by 5 bases and J by 0 bases, with 6 bases between them. These data are taken from a study of blood T cell repertoires in COVID-19. Sequencing used immunoSEQ multiplex PCR; TCRdb keeps in-frame clones, though not all of them. Of 150,000 to 200,000 clones in the sample, about 86% were seen once. The source is a woman aged 55-69 years with COVID-19, enrolled during active disease. This rearrangement joins TRBV5-1 to TRBJ1-3; D is uncertain. The material sequenced was peripheral blood. The CDR3 here is CASRTSSGNTIYF. CDR3 coding DNA: TGCGCCAGCAGAACATCCTCTGGAAACACCATATATTTT.